This TCR beta chain originates from a study of T cell responses to AZD1222 COVID-19 vaccine. Study outcomes and limitations: Spike as a whole was targeted by vaccine-associated CD4 TCRs, dominant at 160-218 and 743-854. The peak T cell response came first, and repertoires were sampled only after it.

The repertoire was sequenced with immunoSEQ multiplex PCR; TCRdb's copy has only in-frame clones and lacks some. The sample lists over 110,000 clones; roughly 90% were seen once. Germline assignment: CDR1 LNHNV and CDR2 YYDKDF (reference sequence). This CDR3 comprises 11 residues. V lost 5 bases, J lost 2 bases, and 3 bases lay in between. As for this clone: Its antigen is undetermined.

V gene TRBV15 combines with J gene TRBJ2-5; D remains ambiguous. This clonotype was sampled from an adult who received the AZD1222 COVID-19 vaccine. Material: peripheral blood, obtained 28 days after the second AZD1222 dose. CDR3 bases: TGTGCCACCAGCGCACAAGAGACCCAGTACTTC. The encoded protein is CATSAQETQYF.